This T cell receptor (beta chain) derives from a study of control samples from healthy donors and cancer patients. Produced via immunoSEQ multiplex PCR; TCRdb's table is partial and in-frame only. The sample lists approximately 140,000 clones; around 94% were seen once. The receptor's source is a middle-aged man in good health. Sequencing input: blood.

The DNA of the CDR3 is TGTGCCAGCTCAACCGGACACTACAATGAGCAGTTCTTC. Amino acid sequence: CASSTGHYNEQFF. The chain employs TRBV18 and TRBJ2-1, with D possibly matching TRBD1 (5 bases). Trimming left V 5 bases short and J 3 bases short, with 8 bases between. The CDR3 contains 13 residues. Germline V gene sequence: CDR1 KGHSH, CDR2 LQKENI.